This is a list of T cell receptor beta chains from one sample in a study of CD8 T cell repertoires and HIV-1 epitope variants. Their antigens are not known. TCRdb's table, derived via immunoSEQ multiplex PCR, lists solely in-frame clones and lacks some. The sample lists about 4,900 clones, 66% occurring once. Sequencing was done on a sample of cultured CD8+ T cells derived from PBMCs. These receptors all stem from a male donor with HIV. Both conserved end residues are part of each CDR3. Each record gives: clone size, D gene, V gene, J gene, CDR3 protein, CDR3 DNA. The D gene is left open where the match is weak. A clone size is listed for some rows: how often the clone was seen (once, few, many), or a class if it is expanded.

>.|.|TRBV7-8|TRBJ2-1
CASSFLGSYNEQFF
TGTGCCAGCAGCTTCCTGGGTTCCTACAATGAGCAGTTCTTC
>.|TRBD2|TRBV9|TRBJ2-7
CASSGGGGADEQYF
TGTGCCAGCAGTGGTGGCGGGGGGGCTGACGAGCAGTACTTC
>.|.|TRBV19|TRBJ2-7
CASSGFQGFSEQYF
TGTGCCAGTAGTGGCTTCCAGGGGTTCTCCGAGCAGTACTTC
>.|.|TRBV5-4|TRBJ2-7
CASSNRDSYEQYF
TGTGCCAGCAGTAACAGGGACTCCTACGAGCAGTACTTC
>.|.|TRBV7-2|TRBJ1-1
CASSLSAGFMNTEAFF
TGTGCCAGCAGCTTATCGGCAGGGTTCATGAACACTGAAGCTTTCTTT
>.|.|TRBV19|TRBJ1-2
CASSIALSAGYTF
TGTGCCAGTAGTATCGCGCTCTCGGCTGGCTACACCTTC
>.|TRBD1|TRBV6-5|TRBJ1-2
CASRTQGQGFGYTF
TGTGCCAGCAGAACCCAGGGACAGGGATTTGGCTACACCTTC
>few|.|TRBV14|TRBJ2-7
CASSPTSSHREQYF
TGTGCCAGCAGTCCTACTAGCTCCCACCGGGAGCAGTACTTC
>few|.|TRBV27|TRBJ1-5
CASSQILIQGINQPQHF
TGTGCCAGCAGTCAAATCCTAATACAGGGAATCAATCAGCCCCAGCATTTT
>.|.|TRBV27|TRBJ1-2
CASSFWPLSDGYTF
TGTGCCAGCAGTTTCTGGCCTCTGTCTGACGGCTACACCTTC
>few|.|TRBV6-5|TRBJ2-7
CASSFNYEQYF
TGTGCCAGCAGTTTTAACTACGAGCAGTACTTC
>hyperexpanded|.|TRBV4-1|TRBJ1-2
CASSQDPPDLDYGYTF
TGCGCCAGCAGCCAAGATCCCCCAGACTTGGACTATGGCTACACCTTC
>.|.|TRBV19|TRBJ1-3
CASSPEVSGNTIYF
TGTGCCAGTAGCCCCGAAGTCTCTGGAAACACCATATATTTT
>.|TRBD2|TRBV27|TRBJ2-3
CASSSTSTSGDTDTQYF
TGTGCCAGCAGTTCTACATCGACTAGCGGAGACACAGATACGCAGTATTTT
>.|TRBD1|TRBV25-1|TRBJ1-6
CASSEGQGLGDSPLHF
TGTGCCAGCAGTGAAGGACAGGGACTAGGTGATTCACCCCTCCACTTT
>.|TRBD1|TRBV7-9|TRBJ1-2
CASSYGQGAYGYTF
TGTGCCAGCAGCTACGGACAGGGAGCCTATGGCTACACCTTC